Given below is one T cell receptor (beta chain) in context. Its antigen is not known. This record belongs to a study of STAT3 mutations in large granular lymphocyte leukemia. Study background: Immunosuppressive therapy was given to more than half of T-LGLL patients. The study's findings and limits: Every T-LGLL patient had at least one immunodominant TCRbeta clonotype. Treatment regimens differed across patients between samplings. Some patients had persisting codominant clonotypes that could mask small clones.

Clones were read by immunoSEQ multiplex PCR, and TCRdb kept only the in-frame ones, dropping some. Among over 25,000 clones listed, around 80% were seen once. The germline V gene encodes CDR1 SGHTA and CDR2 FQGNSA. Trimming shortened V by 2 bases and J by 1 base, and 19 bases separated the two germline ends. The CDR3 loop spans 18 amino acids. This TCR was recovered from a woman aged 45-65 years with T-cell large granular lymphocyte leukemia. Some clones in this sample may be carry-over from other donors' samples. The chain joins TRBV7-2 to TRBJ2-3; D is undetermined. Sample: peripheral blood mononuclear cells. In nucleotides, the CDR3 is TGTGCCAGCAGCTTAACCCTGGGGTGGGGATCACGCACAGATACGCAGTATTTT. It specifies CASSLTLGWGSRTDTQYF.